These 3 T cell receptor beta chains were all obtained from the same sample, sequenced in a study of T cell responses to AZD1222 COVID-19 vaccine. The repertoire was sequenced with immunoSEQ multiplex PCR; TCRdb's copy has only in-frame clones and lacks some. The table records around 99,000 clones, around 90% of them present only once. The material sequenced was peripheral blood, taken 28 days after the second AZD1222 dose. The receptors originated from an adult who received the AZD1222 COVID-19 vaccine.

This clone occurred a few times. The chain uses TRBV25-1 and TRBJ2-1, with unresolved D. The CDR3 length is 13 residues. Deletions cut 6 bases from V and 7 bases from J, with 13 bases between. CDR1 is MGHDK and CDR2 is SYGVNS in the germline V gene. The CDR3 DNA follows: TGTGCCAGCAGAGCTGACCACACAAATGAGCAGTTCTTC. This sequence encodes CASRADHTNEQFF.

The genes are TRBV5-1 and TRBJ2-3; perhaps TRBD1 as D (7 bases). The CDR3 sequence is 15 residues long. The V and J ends lost 0 bases and 6 bases respectively, with 14 bases between them. In germline, CDR1 is SGHRS, CDR2 YFSETQ. CDR3 in amino acids: CASSLAEGAMDTQYF. The CDR3 region has the DNA TGCGCCAGCAGCTTGGCGGAGGGGGCGATGGATACGCAGTATTTT. Full variable domain (outside the CDR3, taken from reference TRBV5-1 and TRBJ2-3): KAGVTQTPRYLIKTRGQQVTLSCSPISGHRSVSWYQQTPGQGLQFLFEYFSETQRNKGNFPGRFSGRQFSNSRSEMNVSTLELGDSALYLCASSLAEGAMDTQYFGPGTRLTVL.

The chain joins TRBV2 to TRBJ1-2; D call uncertain. CDR1 is SNHLY and CDR2 is FYNNEI in the germline V gene. With 6 bases removed from V and 4 bases from J, the gap between germline ends came to 9 bases. The CDR3 has 12 amino acids. The CDR3 reads CASRSGGYGYTF. In nucleotides, the CDR3 is TGTGCCAGCAGGTCAGGCGGCTATGGCTACACCTTC.